One T cell receptor (beta chain) is described in this entry. Its antigen is undetermined. A second PCR of roughly 7 to 11 cycles used a sample-barcoded 5' primer and a J-beta primer mix. A single record per CDR3 protein comes from TCRdb applying MiXCR to the 5' RACE reads. The data hold around 1.5 million distinct CDR3 sequences, with roughly 60% observed a single time. This entry is derived from a study of blood T cells in healthy people across ages. Points from the study as a whole: Getting older went along with TCR beta diversity per million T cells dropping roughly linearly.

The TCR originated in a young man in good health. The sequenced sample was blood.

CDR3 in DNA: TGTGCCAGCAGCCCCCGGGACACACACAATGAGCAGTTCTTC. Translation: CASSPRDTHNEQFF. The chain is built from TRBV14 and TRBJ2-1; TRBD1 might be the D (6 bases). CDR3 size: 14 residues. Germline CDR1 is SGHDN and CDR2 is FVKESK. The germline V and J ends were trimmed by 4 bases and 5 bases, with 12 bases remaining between them.